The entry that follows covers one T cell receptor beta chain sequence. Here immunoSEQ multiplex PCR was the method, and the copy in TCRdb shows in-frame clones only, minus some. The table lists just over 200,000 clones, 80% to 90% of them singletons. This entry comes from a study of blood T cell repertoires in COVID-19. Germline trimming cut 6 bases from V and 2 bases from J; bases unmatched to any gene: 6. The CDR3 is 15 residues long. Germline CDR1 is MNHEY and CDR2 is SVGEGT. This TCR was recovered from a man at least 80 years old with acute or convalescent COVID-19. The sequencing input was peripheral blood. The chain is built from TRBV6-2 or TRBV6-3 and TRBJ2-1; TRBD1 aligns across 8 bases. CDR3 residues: CASSFYRGTYNEQFF. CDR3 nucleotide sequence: TGTGCCAGCAGCTTCTACAGGGGGACCTACAATGAGCAGTTCTTC.